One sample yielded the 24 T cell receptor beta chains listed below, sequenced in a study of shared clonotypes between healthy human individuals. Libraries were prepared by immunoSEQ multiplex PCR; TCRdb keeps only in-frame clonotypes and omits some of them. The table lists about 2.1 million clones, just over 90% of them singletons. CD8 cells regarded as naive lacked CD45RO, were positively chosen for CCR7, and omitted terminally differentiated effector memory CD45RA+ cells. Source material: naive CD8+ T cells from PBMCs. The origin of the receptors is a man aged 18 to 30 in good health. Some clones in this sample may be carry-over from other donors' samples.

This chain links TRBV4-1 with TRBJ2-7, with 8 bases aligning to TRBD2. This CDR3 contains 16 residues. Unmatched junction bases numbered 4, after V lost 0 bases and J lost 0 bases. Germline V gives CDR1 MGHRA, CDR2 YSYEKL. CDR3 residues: CASSQDTGRASYEQYF. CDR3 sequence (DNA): TGCGCCAGCAGCCAAGATACCGGGAGGGCCTCCTACGAGCAGTACTTC.

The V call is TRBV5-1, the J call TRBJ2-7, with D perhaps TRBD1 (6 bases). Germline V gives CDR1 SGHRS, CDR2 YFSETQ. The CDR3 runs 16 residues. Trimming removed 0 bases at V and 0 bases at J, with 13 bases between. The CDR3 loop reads CASSLEGGTLSYEQYF. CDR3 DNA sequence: TGCGCCAGCAGCTTGGAAGGGGGTACACTCTCCTACGAGCAGTACTTC.

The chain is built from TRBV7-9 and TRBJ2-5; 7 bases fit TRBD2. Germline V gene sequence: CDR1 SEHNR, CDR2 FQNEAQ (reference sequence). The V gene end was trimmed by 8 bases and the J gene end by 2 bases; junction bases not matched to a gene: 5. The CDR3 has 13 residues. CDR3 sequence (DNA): TGTGCCAGCTCATGGGAGGGGCAAGAGACCCAGTACTTC. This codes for CASSWEGQETQYF. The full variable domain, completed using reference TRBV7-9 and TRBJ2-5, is DTGVSQNPRHKITKRGQNVTFRCDPISEHNRLYWYRQTLGQGPEFLTYFQNEAQLEKSRLLSDRFSAERPKGSFSTLEIQRTEQGDSAMYLCASSWEGQETQYFGPGTRLLVL.

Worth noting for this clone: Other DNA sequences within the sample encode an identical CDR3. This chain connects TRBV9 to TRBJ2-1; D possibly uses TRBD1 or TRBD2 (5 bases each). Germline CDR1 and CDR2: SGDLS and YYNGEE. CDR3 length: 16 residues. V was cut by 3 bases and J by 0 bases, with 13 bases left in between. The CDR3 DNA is TGTGCCAGCAGCGCATCGGGACGAAGCTCCTACAATGAGCAGTTCTTC. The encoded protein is CASSASGRSSYNEQFF.

In DNA form, the CDR3 reads TGTGCCAGCAACTACTTGCTAGGGGTTGCTCTGGGGGAGCAGTACTTC. Translation gives CASNYLLGVALGEQYF. V is TRBV2 and J is TRBJ2-7, with D perhaps TRBD1 (5 bases). The length of the CDR3 is 16 residues. V gave up 7 bases and J gave up 7 bases, with 26 bases separating them. Per germline, CDR1 SNHLY and CDR2 FYNNEI.

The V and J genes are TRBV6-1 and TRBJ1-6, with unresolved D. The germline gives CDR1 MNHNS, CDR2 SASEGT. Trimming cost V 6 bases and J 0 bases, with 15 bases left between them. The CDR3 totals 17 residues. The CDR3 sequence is CASREQGWSSYNSPLHF. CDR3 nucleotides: TGTGCCAGCAGGGAACAAGGGTGGAGCTCCTATAATTCACCCCTCCACTTT.

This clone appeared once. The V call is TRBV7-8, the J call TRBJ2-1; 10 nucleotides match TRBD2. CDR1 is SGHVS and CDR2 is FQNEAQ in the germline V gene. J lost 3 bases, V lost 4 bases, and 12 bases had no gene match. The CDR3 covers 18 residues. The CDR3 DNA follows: TGTGCCAGCAGCTCAAAAGGAGGACTAGCGGTTATCTACAATGAGCAGTTCTTC. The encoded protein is CASSSKGGLAVIYNEQFF.

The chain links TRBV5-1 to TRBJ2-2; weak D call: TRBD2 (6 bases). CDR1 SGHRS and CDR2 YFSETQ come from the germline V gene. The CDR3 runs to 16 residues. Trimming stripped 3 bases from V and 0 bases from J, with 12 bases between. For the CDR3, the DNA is TGCGCCAGCAGCTCCCCTGGAGGGTCGAACACCGGGGAGCTGTTTTTT. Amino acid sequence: CASSSPGGSNTGELFF.

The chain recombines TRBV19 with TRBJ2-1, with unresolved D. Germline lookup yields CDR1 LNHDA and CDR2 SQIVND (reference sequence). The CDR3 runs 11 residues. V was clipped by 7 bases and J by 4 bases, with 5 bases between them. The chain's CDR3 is CASIQYNEQFF. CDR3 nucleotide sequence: TGTGCCAGTATTCAGTACAATGAGCAGTTCTTC.

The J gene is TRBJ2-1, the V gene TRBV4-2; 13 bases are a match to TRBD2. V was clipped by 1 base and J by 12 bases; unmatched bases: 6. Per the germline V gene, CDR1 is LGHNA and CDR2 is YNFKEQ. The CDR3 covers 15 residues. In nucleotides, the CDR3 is TGTGCCAGCAGCCAAGGACTAGCGGGAGGTTTTAGGCAGTTCTTC. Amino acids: CASSQGLAGGFRQFF.

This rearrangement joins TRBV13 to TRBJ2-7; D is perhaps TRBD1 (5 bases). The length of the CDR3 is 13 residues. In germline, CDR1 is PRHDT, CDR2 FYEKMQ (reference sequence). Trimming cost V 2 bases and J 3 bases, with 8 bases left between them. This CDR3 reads CASSLQGFYEQYF. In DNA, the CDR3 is TGTGCCAGCAGCTTACAGGGATTCTACGAGCAGTACTTC.

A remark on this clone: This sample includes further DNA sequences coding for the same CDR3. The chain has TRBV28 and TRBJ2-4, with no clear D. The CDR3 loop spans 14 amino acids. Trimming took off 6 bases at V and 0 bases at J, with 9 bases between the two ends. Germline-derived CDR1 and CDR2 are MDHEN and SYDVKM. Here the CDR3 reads CASSPGVAKNIQYF. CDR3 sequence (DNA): TGTGCCAGCAGCCCTGGAGTAGCCAAAAACATTCAGTACTTC.

DNA for the CDR3: TGTGCCAGCAGCCCGGTGGGGGCTGTAAAGAACTATGGCTACACCTTC. Its protein is CASSPVGAVKNYGYTF. The chain joins TRBV5-6 to TRBJ1-2; tentative D call: TRBD1 (6 bases). The CDR3 contains 16 residues. Germline V gene sequence: CDR1 SGHDT, CDR2 YYEEEE. V shed 4 bases and J shed 2 bases, with 18 bases lying between them.

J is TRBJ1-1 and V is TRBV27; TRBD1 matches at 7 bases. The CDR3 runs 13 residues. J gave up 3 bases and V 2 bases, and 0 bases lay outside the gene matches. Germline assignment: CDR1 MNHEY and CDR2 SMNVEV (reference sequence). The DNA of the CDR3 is TGTGCCAGCAGTTTAGGGACAGACACTGAAGCTTTCTTT. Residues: CASSLGTDTEAFF.

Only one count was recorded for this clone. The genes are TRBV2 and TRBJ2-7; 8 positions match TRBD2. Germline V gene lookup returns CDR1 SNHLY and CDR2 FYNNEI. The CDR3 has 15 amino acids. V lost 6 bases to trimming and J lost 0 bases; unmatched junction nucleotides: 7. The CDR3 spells CASSYGLASSYEQYF. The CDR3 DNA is TGTGCCAGCAGCTACGGACTAGCATCCTCCTACGAGCAGTACTTC.

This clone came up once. The CDR3 nucleotides are TGTGCCAGCAGTTTGACAGGATTTTCCATGAACACTGAAGCTTTCTTT. Protein product: CASSLTGFSMNTEAFF. The chain carries TRBV28 and TRBJ1-1, with D possibly TRBD1 on 6 matching bases. V was clipped by 3 bases and J by 0 bases, with 14 bases between them. The CDR3 is 16 residues long. Germline CDR1 and CDR2: MDHEN and SYDVKM.

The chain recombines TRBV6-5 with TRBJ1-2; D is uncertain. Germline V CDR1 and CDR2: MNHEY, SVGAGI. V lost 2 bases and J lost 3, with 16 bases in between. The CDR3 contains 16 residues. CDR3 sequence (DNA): TGTGCCAGCAGTTACCATCGGGTACCCTCCTACTATGGCTACACCTTC. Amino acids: CASSYHRVPSYYGYTF.

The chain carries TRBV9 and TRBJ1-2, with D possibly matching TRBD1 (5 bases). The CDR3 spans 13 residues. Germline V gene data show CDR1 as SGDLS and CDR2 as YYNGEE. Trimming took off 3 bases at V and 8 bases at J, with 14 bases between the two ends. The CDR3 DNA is TGTGCCAGCAGCGCCTTGAACCGGGACGGCTACACCTTC. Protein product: CASSALNRDGYTF.

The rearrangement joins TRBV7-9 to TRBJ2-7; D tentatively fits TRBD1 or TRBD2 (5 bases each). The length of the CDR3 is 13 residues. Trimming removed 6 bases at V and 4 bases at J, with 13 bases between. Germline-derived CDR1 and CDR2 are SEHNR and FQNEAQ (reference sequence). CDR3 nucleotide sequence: TGTGCCAGCAGATACGGGACCCAATACGAGCAGTACTTC. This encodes CASRYGTQYEQYF.

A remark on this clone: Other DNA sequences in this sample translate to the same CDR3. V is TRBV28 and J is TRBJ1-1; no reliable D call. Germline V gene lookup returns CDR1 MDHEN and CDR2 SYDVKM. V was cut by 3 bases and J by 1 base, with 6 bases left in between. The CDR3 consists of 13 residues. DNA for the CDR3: TGTGCCAGCAGTTTGGGCAGGAACACTGAAGCTTTCTTT. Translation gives CASSLGRNTEAFF.

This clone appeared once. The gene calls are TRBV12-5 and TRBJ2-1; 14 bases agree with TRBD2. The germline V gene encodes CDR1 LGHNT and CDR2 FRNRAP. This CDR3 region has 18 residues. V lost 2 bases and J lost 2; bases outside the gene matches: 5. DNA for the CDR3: TGTGCTAGTGGTTTGCGACTAGCGGGAGGGGCCACCTACAATGAGCAGTTCTTC. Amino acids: CASGLRLAGGATYNEQFF.

DNA for the CDR3: TGTGCCAGCAGCCCCCGGCTAGCGGGGAACTACGAGCAGTACTTC. It codes for CASSPRLAGNYEQYF. This chain links TRBV13 with TRBJ2-7; 9 nucleotides agree with TRBD2. Trimming removed 5 bases from V and 3 bases from J; junction bases left unmatched: 8. This CDR3 is 15 amino acids long. Germline assignment: CDR1 PRHDT and CDR2 FYEKMQ (reference sequence).

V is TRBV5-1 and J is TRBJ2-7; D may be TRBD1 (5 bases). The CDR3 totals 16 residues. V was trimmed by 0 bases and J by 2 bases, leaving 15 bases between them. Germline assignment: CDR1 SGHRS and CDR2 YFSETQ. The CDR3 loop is CASSLGEAGLTYEQYF. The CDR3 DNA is TGCGCCAGCAGCTTGGGTGAGGCAGGGCTGACCTACGAGCAGTACTTC.

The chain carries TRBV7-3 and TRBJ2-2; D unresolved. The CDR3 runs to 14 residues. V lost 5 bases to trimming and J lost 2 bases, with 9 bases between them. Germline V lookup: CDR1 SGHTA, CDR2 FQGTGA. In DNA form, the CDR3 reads TGTGCCAGCAGCCCAGTACTTAACACCGGGGAGCTGTTTTTT. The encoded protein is CASSPVLNTGELFF.